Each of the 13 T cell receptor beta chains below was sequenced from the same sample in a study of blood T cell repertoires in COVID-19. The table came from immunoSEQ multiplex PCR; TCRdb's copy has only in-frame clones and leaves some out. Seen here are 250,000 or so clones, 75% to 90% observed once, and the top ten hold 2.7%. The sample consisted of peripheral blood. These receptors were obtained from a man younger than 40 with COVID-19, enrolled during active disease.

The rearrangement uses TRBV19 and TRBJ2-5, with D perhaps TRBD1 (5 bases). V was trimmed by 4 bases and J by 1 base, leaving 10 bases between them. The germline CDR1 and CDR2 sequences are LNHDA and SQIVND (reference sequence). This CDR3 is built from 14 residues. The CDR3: CASSTRQIQETQYF. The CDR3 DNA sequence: TGTGCCAGTAGTACTCGACAGATCCAAGAGACCCAGTACTTC.

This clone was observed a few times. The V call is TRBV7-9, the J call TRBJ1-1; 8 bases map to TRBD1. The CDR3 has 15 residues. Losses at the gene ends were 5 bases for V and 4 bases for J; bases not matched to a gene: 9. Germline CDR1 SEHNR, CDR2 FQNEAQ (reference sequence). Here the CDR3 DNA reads TGTGCCAGCAGCCGAACTACAGGGGGTGGCACTGAAGCTTTCTTT. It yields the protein CASSRTTGGGTEAFF.

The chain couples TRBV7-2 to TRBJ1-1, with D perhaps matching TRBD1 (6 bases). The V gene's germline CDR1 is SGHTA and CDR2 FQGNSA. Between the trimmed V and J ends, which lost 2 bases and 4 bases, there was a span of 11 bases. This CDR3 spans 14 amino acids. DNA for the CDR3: TGTGCCAGCAGCTTACGGGGGGCAGGCACTGAAGCTTTCTTT. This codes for CASSLRGAGTEAFF.

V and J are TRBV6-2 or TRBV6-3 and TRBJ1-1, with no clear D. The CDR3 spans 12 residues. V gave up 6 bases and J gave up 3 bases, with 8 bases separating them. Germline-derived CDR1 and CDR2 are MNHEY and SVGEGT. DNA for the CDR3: TGTGCCAGCAGGTACAGCGACACTGAAGCTTTCTTT. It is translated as CASRYSDTEAFF.

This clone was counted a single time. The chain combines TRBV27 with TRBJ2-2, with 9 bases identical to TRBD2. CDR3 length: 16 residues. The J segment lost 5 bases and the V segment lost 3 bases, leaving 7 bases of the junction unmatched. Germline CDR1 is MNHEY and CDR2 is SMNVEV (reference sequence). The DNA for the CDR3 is TGTGCCAGCAGTTTCTTAGCGGGAGTAGGGACCGGGGAGCTGTTTTTT. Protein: CASSFLAGVGTGELFF.

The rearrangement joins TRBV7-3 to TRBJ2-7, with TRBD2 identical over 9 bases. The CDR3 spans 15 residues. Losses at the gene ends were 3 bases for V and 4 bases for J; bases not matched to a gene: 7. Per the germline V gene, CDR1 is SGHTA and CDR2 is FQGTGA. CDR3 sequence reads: CASSLEAGGQYEQYF. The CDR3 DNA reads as TGTGCCAGCAGCTTGGAGGCGGGAGGGCAGTACGAGCAGTACTTC.

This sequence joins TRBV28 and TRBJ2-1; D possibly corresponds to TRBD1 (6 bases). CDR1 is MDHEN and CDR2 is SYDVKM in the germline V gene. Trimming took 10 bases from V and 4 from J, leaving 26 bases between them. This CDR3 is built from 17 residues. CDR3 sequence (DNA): TGTGCCACCGGCGGACAGTTAGGATTGGCGCGGTACAATGAGCAGTTCTTC. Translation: CATGGQLGLARYNEQFF.

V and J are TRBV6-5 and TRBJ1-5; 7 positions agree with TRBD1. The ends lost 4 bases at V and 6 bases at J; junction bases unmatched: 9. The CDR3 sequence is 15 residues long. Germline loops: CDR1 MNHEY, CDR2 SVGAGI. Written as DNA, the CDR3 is TGTGCCAGCAGTTCAGACAGGGATGGGGGTCAGCCCCAGCATTTT. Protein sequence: CASSSDRDGGQPQHF.

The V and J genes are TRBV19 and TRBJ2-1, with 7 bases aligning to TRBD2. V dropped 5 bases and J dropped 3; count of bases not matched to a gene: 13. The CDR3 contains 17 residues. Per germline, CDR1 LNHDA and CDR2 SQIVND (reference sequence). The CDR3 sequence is CASSRLGSGYHYNEQFF. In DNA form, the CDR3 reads TGTGCCAGTAGTCGGTTGGGTAGCGGGTATCACTACAATGAGCAGTTCTTC.

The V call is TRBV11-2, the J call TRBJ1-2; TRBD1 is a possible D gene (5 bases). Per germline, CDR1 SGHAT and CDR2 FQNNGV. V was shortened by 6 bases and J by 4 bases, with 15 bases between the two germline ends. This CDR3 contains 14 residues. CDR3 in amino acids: CASSLVGGSYGYTF. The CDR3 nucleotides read TGTGCCAGCAGTCTCGTGGGGGGGAGCTATGGCTACACCTTC.

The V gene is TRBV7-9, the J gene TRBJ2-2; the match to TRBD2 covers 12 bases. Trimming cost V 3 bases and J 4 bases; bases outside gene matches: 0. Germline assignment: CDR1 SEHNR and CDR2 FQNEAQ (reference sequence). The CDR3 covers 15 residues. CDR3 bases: TGTGCCAGCAGCTTGGGACTAGCGGGCACCGGGGAGCTGTTTTTT. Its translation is CASSLGLAGTGELFF.

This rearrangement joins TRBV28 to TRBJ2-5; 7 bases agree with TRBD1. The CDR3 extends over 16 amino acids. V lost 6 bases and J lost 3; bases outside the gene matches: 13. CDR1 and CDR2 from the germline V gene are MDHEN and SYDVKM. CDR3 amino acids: CASSSGTAPREETQYF. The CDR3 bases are TGTGCCAGCAGCAGTGGGACAGCTCCTAGGGAAGAGACCCAGTACTTC. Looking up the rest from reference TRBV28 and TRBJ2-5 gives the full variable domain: DVKVTQSSRYLVKRTGEKVFLECVQDMDHENMFWYRQDPGLGLRLIYFSYDVKMKEKGDIPEGYSVSREKKERFSLILESASTNQTSMYLCASSSGTAPREETQYFGPGTRLLVL.

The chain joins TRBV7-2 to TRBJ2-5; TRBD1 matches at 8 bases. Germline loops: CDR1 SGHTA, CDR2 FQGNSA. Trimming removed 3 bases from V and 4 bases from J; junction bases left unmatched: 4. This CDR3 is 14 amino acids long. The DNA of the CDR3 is TGTGCCAGCAGCTTTGACAGGGGTAGAGAGACCCAGTACTTC. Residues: CASSFDRGRETQYF.